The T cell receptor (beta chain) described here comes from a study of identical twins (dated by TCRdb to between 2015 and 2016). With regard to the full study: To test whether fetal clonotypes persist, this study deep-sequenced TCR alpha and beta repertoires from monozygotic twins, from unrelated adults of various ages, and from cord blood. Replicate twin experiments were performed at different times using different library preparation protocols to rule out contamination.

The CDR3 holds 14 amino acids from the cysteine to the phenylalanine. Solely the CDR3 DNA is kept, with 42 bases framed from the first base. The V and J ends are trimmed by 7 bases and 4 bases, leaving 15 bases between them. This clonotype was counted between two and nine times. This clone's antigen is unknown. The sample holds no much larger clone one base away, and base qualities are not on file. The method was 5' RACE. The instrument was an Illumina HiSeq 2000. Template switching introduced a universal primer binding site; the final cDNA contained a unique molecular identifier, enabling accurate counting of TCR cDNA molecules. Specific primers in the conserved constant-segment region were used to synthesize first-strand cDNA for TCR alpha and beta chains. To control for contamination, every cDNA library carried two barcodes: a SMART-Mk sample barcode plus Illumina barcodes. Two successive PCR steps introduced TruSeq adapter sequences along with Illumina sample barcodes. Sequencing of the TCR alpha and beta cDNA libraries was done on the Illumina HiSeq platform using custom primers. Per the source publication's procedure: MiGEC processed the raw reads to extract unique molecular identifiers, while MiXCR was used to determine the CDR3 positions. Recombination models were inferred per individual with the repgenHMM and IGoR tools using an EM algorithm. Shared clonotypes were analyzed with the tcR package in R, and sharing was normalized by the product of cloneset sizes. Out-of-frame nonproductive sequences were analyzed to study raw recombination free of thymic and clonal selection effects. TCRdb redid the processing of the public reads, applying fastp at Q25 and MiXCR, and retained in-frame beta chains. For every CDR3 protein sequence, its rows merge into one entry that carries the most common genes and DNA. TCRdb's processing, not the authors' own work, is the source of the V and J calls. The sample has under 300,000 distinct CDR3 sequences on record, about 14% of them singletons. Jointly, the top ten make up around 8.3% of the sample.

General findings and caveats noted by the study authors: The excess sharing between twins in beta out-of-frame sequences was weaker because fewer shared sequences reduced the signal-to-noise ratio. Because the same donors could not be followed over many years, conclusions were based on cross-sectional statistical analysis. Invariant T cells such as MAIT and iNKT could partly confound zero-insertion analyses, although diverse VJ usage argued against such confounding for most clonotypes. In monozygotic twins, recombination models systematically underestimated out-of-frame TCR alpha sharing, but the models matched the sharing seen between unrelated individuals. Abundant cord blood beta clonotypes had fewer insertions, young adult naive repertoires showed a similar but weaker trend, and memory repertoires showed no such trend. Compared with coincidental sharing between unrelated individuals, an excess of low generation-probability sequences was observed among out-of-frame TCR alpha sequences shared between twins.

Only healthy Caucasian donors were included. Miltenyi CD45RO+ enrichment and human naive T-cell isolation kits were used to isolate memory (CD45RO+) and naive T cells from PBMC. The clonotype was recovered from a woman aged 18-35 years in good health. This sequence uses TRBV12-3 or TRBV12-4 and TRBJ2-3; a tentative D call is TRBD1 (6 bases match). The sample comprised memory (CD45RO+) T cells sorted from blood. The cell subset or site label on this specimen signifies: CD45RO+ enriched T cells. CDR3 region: CASIDRNRPDTQYF. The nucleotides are TGTGCCAGCATAGACAGGAATAGGCCAGATACGCAGTATTTT.